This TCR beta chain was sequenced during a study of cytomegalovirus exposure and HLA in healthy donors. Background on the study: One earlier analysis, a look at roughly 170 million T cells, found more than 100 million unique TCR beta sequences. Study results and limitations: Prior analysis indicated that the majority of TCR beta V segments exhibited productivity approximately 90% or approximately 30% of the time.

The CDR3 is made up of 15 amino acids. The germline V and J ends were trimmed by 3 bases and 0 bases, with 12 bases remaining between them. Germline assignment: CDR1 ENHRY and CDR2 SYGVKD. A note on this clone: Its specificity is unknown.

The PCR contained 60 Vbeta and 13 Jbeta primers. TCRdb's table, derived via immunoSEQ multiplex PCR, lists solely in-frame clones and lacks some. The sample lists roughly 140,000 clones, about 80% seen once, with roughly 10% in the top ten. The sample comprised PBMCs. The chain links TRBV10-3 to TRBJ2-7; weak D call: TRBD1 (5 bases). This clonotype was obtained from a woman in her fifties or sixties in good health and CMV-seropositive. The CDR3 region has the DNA TGTGCCATCAGTGAAGGGGCGACGAGCTCCTACGAGCAGTACTTC. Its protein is CAISEGATSSYEQYF.